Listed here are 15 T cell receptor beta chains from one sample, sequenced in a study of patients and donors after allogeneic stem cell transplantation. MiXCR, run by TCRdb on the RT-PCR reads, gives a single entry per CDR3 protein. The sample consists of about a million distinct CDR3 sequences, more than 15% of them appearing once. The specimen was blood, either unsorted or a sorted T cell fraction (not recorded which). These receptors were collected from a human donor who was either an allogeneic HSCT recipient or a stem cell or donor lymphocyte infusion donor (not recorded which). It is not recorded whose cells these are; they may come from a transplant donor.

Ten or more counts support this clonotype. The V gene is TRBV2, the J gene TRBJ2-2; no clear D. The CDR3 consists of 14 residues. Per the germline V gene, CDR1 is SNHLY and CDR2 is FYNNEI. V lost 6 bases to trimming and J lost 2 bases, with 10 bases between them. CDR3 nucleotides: TGTGCCAGCAGGGGTAACGGAAACACCGGGGAGCTGTTTTTT. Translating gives CASRGNGNTGELFF.

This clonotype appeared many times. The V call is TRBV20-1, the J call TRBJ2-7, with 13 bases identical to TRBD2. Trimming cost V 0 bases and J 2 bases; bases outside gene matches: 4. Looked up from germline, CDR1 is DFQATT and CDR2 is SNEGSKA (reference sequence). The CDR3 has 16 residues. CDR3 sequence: CSARERTSGSPYEQYF. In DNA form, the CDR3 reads TGCAGTGCTAGAGAGCGGACTAGCGGGAGCCCCTACGAGCAGTACTTC.

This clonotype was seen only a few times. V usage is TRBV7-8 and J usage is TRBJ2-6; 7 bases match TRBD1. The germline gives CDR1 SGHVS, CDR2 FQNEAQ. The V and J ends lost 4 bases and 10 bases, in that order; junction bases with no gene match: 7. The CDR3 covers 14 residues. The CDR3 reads CASSYKTGWNVLTF. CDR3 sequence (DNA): TGTGCCAGCAGCTATAAGACAGGGTGGAACGTCCTGACTTTC.

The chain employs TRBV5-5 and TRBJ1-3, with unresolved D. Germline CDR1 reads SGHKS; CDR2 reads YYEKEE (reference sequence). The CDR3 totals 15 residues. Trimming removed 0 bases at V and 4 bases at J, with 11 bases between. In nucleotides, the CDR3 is TGTGCCAGCAGCTTGGATCTGGGCCGAGGAAACACCATATATTTT. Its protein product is CASSLDLGRGNTIYF. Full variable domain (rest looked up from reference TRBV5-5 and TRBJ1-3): DAGVTQSPTHLIKTRGQQVTLRCSPISGHKSVSWYQQVLGQGPQFIFQYYEKEERGRGNFPDRFSARQFPNYSSELNVNALLLGDSALYLCASSLDLGRGNTIYFGEGSWLTVV.

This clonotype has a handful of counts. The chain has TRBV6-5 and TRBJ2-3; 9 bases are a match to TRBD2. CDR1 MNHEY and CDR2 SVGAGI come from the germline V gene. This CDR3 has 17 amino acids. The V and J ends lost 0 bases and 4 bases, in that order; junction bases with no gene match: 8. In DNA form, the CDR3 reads TGTGCCAGCAGTTACTCGATTTGGCGGGGGGGCCCAGATACGCAGTATTTT. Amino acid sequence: CASSYSIWRGGPDTQYF.

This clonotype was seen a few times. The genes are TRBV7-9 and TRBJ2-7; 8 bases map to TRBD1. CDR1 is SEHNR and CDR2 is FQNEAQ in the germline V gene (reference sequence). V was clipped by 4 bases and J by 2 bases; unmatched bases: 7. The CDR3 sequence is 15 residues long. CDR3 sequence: CASSYNRDRTYEQYF. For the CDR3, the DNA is TGTGCCAGCAGCTACAACCGGGACAGGACCTACGAGCAGTACTTC.

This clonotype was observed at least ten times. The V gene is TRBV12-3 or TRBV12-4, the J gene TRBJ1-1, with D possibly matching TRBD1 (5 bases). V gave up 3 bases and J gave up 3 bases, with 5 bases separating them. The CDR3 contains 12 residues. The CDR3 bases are TGTGCCAGCAGTTTGACAGACACTGAAGCTTTCTTT. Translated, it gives CASSLTDTEAFF.

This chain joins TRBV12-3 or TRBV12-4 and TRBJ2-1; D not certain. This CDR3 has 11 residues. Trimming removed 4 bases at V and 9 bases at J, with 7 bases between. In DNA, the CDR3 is TGTGCCAGCAGTTCCCGGGTTGAGCAGTTCTTC. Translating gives CASSSRVEQFF.

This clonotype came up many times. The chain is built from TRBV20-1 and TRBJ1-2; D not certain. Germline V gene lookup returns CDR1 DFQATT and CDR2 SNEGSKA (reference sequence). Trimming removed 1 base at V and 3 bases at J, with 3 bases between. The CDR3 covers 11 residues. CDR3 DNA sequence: TGCAGTGCTAGAGTGGACTATGGCTACACCTTC. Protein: CSARVDYGYTF.

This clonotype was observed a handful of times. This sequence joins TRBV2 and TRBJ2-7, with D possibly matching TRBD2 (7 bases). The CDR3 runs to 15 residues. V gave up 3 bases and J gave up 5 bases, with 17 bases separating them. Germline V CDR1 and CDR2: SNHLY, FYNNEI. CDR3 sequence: CASSDPGQGRDEQYF. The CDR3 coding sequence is TGTGCCAGCAGTGACCCTGGGCAGGGGAGGGACGAGCAGTACTTC.

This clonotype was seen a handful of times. The CDR3 sequence: CASSLDRVRSTEAFF. The DNA for the CDR3 is TGTGCCAGCAGCCTCGACAGGGTTCGATCAACTGAAGCTTTCTTT. V is TRBV5-6 and J is TRBJ1-1; 7 nucleotides line up with TRBD1. The ends lost 4 bases at V and 5 bases at J; junction bases unmatched: 11. The CDR3 length is 15 residues. CDR1 is SGHDT, CDR2 YYEEEE, per germline.

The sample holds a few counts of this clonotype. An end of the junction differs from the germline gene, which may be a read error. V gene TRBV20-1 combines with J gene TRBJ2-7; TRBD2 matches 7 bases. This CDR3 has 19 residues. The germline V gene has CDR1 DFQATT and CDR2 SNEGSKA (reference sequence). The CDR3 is CRARDPGGAGVKVPYEQYF. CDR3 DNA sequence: TGCAGGGCTAGAGATCCGGGAGGTGCGGGAGTTAAGGTCCCCTACGAGCAGTACTTC.

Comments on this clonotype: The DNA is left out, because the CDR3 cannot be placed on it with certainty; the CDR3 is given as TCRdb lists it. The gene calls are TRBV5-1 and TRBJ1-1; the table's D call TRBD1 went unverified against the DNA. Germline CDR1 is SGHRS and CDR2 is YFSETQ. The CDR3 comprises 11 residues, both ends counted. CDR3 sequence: CASSWGGGTFF.

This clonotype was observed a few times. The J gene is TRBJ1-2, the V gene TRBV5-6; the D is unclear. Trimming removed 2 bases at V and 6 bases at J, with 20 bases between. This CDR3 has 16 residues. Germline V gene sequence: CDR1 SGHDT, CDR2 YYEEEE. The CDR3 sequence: CASSLRMSGTSHGYTF. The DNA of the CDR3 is TGTGCCAGCAGCTTAAGAATGAGTGGTACGTCTCATGGCTACACCTTC. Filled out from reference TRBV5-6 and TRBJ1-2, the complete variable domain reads DAGVTQSPTHLIKTRGQQVTLRCSPKSGHDTVSWYQQALGQGPQFIFQYYEEEERQRGNFPDRFSGHQFPNYSSELNVNALLLGDSALYLCASSLRMSGTSHGYTFGSGTRLTVV.

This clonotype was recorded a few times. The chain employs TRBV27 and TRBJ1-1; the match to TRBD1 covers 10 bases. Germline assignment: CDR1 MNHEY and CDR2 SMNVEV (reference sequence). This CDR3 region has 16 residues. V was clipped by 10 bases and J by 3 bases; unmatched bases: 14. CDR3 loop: CATRGDRGLLDTEAFF. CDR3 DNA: TGTGCCACCAGGGGAGACAGGGGGCTGCTTGACACTGAAGCTTTCTTT.